The TCR beta chain described here comes from a study of graft-versus-host responses after intestinal transplantation. Background on the study: Recipients received multivisceral, liver-intestinal, or isolated intestinal transplants. Study-level points and caveats: The authors found GvH clones in recipient marrow, some appearing first in ileum or blood. Graft-versus-host to host-versus-graft clonal ratios in allografts were high in patients with graft-donor T cell macrochimerism. Early HvG declines after transplant were associated with peak circulating GvH clone levels.

The V gene end was trimmed by 6 bases and the J gene end by 2 bases; junction bases not matched to a gene: 11. CDR1 and CDR2 from the germline V gene are SQVTM and ANQGSEA. This CDR3 spans 15 amino acids. Repertoires were generated with immunoSEQ multiplex PCR, while TCRdb's copy carries only in-frame clones and drops some. The sample yields tens of thousands of clones, roughly nine tenths seen once. Remarks on this clone: Antigen: not known.

The TCR was taken from a human patient who received an intestinal transplant, so some T cells may come from the graft donor. The starting material was PBMCs, obtained approximately 97 weeks after intestinal transplant. This sequence joins TRBV29-1 and TRBJ1-1; TRBD1 agrees at 8 bases. The CDR3 DNA reads as TGCAGCGTGGAGACAGGGGCCGACCAAAACACTGAAGCTTTCTTT. Amino acid sequence: CSVETGADQNTEAFF.